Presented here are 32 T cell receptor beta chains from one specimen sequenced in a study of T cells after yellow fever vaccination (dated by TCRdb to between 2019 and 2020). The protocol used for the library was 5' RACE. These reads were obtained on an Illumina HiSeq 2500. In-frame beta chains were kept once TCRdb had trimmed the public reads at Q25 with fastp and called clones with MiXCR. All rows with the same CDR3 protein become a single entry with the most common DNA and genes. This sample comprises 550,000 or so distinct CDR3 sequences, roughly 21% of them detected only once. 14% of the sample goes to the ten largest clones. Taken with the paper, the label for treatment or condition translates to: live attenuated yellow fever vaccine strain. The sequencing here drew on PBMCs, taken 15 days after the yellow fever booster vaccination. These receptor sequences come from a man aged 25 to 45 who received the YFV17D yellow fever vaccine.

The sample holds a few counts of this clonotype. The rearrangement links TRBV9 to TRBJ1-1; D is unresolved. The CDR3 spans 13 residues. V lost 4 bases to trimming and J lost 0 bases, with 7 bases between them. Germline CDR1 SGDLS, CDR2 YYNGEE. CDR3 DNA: TGTGCCAGCAGCCCGGAGGTGAACACTGAAGCTTTCTTT. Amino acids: CASSPEVNTEAFF.

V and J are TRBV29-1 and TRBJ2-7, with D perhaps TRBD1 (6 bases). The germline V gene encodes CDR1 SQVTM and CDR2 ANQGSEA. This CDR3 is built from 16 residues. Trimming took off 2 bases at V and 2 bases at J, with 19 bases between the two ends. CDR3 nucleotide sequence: TGCAGCGTTGAACTACGATCCGGGACATACGCCTACGAGCAGTACTTC. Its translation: CSVELRSGTYAYEQYF.

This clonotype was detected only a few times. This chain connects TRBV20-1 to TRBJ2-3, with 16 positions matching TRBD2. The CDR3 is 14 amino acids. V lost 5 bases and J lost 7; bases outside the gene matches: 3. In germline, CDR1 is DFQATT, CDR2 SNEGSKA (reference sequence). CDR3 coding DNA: TGCAGTGCTGTGGGACTAGCGGGAGGGAATACGCAGTATTTT. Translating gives CSAVGLAGGNTQYF.

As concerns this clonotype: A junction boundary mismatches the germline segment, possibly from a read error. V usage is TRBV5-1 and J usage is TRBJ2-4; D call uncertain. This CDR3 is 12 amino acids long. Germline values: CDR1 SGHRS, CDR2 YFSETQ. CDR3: CASSLDRNIQYF. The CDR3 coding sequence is TGTGCCAGCAGTTTGGACCGTAACATTCAGTACTTC.

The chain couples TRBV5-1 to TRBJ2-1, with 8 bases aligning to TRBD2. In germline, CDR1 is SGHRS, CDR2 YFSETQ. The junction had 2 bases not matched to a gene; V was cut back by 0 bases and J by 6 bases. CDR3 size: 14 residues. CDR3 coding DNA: TGCGCCAGCAGCTTGGAGACTAGCGCCAATGAGCAGTTCTTC. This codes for CASSLETSANEQFF.

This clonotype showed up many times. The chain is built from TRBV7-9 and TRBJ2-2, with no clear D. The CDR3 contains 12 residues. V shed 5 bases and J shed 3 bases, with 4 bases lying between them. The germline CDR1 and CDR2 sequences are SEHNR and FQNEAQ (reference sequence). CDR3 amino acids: CASSAYTGELFF. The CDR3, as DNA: TGTGCCAGCAGCGCCTACACCGGGGAGCTGTTTTTT.

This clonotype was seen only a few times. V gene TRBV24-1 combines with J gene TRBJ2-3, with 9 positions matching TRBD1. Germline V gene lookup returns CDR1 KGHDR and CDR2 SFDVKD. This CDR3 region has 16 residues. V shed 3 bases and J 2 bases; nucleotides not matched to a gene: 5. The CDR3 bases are TGTGCCACCAGTGATCCCGGACAGGGGAACACAGATACGCAGTATTTT. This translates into CATSDPGQGNTDTQYF.

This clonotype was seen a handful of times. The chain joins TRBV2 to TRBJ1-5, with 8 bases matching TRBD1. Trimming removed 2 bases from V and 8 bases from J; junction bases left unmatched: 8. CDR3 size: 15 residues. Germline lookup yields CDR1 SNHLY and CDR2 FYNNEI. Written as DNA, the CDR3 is TGTGCCAGCAGTGAATTGGCGACAGGGGTTAAGCCCCAGCATTTT. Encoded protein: CASSELATGVKPQHF. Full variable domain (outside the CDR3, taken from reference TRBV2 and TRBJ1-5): EPEVTQTPSHQVTQMGQEVILRCVPISNHLYFYWYRQILGQKVEFLVSFYNNEISEKSEIFDDQFSVERPDGSNFTLKIRSTKLEDSAMYFCASSELATGVKPQHFGDGTRLSIL.

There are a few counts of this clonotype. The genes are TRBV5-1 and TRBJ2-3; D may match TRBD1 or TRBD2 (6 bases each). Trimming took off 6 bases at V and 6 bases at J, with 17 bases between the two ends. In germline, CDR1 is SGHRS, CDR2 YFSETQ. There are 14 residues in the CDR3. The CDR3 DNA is TGCGCCAGCACCCGGTGGGGGGCTGGGGATACGCAGTATTTT. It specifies CASTRWGAGDTQYF.

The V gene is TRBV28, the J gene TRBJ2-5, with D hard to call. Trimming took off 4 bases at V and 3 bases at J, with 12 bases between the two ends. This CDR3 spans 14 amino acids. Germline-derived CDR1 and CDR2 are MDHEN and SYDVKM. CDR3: CASSSQPKEETQYF. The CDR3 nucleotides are TGTGCCAGCAGTTCACAGCCAAAAGAAGAGACCCAGTACTTC.

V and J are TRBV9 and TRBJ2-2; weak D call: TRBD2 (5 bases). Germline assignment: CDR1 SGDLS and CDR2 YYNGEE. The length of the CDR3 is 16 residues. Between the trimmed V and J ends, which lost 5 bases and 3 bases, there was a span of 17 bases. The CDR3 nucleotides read TGTGCCAGCAGTGGAAGCGGCCGTGTAGACACCGGGGAGCTGTTTTTT. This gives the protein CASSGSGRVDTGELFF.

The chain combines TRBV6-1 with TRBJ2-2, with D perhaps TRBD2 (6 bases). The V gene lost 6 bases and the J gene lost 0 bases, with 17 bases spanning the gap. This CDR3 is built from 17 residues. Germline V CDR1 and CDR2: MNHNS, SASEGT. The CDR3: CASSRLGVAANTGELFF. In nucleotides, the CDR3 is TGTGCCAGCAGCCGCCTAGGGGTAGCGGCGAACACCGGGGAGCTGTTTTTT.

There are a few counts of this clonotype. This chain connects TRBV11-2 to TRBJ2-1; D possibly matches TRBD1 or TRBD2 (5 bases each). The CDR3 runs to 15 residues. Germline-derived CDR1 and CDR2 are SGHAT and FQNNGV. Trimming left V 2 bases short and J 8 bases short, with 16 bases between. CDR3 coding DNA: TGTGCCAGCAGCTTAATTCGGGACCTGGGATATGAGCAGTTCTTC. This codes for CASSLIRDLGYEQFF. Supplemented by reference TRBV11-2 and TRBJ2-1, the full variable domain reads EAGVAQSPRYKIIEKRQSVAFWCNPISGHATLYWYQQILGQGPKLLIQFQNNGVVDDSQLPKDRFSAERLKGVDSTLKIQPAKLEDSAVYLCASSLIRDLGYEQFFGPGTRLTVL.

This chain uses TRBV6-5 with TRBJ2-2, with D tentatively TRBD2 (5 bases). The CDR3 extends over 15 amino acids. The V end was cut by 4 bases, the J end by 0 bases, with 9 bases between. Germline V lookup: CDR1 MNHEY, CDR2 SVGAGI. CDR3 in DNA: TGTGCCAGCAGTTCTAGCCCGACGAACACCGGGGAGCTGTTTTTT. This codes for CASSSSPTNTGELFF.

CDR3 bases: TGCAGTGCTAGAGATAGCAGGGACCAAGAGACCCAGTACTTC. Translated, it gives CSARDSRDQETQYF. The chain links TRBV20-1 to TRBJ2-5, with D possibly being TRBD1 (5 bases). The CDR3 covers 14 residues. The V gene's germline CDR1 is DFQATT and CDR2 SNEGSKA (reference sequence). V lost 0 bases, J lost 0 bases, and 8 bases lay in between.

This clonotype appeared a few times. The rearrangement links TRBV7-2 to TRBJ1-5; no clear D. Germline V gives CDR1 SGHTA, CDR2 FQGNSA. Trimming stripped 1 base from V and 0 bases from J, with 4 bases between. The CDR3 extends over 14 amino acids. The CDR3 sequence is CASSLDFSNQPQHF. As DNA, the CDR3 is TGTGCCAGCAGCTTAGATTTTAGCAATCAGCCCCAGCATTTT.

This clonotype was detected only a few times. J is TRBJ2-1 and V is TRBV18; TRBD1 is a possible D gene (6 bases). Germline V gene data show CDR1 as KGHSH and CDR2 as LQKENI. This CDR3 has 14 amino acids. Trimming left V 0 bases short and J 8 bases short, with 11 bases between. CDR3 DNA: TGTGCCAGCTCACCACCTTCCAGGGGTTATGAGCAGTTCTTC. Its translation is CASSPPSRGYEQFF.

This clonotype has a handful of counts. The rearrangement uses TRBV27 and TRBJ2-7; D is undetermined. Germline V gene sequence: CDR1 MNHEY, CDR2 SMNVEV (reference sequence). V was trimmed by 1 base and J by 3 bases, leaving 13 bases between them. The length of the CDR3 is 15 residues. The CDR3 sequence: CASSLLGRLHYEQYF. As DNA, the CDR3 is TGTGCCAGCAGTTTATTAGGCAGGCTTCACTACGAGCAGTACTTC.

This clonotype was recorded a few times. CDR3 region: CASSSYSEWETQYF. DNA for the CDR3: TGCGCCAGCAGCTCCTACTCGGAATGGGAAACGCAGTATTTT. The chain recombines TRBV5-1 with TRBJ2-3, with no clear D. V dropped 3 bases and J dropped 9 bases, with 17 bases sitting between them. Germline assignment: CDR1 SGHRS and CDR2 YFSETQ. This CDR3 contains 14 residues. Full variable domain (missing parts from reference TRBV5-1 and TRBJ2-3): KAGVTQTPRYLIKTRGQQVTLSCSPISGHRSVSWYQQTPGQGLQFLFEYFSETQRNKGNFPGRFSGRQFSNSRSEMNVSTLELGDSALYLCASSSYSEWETQYFGPGTRLTVL.

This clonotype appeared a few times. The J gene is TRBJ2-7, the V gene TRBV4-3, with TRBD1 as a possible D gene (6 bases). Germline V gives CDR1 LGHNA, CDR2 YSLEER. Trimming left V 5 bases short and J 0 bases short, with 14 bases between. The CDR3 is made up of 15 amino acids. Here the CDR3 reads CASSYHRDNSYEQYF. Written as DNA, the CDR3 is TGCGCCAGCAGCTACCACCGGGACAACTCCTACGAGCAGTACTTC.

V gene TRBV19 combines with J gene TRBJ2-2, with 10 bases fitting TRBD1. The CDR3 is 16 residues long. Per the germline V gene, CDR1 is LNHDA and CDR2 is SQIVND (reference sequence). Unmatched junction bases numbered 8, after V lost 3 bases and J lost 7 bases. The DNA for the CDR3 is TGTGCCAGTAGTATGGGGACAGGGGCCTCGGGCGGGGAGCTGTTTTTT. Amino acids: CASSMGTGASGGELFF.

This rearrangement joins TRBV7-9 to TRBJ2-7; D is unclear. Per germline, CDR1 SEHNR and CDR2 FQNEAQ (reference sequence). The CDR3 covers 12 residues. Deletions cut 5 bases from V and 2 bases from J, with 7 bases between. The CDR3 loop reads CASSPDPYEQYF. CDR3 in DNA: TGTGCCAGCAGCCCAGACCCCTACGAGCAGTACTTC.

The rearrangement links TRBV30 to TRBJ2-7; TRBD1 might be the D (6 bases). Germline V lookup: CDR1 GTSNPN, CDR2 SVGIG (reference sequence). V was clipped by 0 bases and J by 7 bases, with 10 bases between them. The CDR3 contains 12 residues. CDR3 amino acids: CAWSVQGIEQYF. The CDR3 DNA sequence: TGTGCCTGGAGTGTACAGGGAATAGAGCAGTACTTC.

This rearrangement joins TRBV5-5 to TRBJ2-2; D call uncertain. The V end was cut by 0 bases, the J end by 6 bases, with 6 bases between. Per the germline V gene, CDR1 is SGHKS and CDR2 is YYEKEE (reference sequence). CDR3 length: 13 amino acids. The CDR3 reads CASSLGTPGELFF. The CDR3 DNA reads TGTGCCAGCAGCTTGGGGACGCCCGGGGAGCTGTTTTTT.

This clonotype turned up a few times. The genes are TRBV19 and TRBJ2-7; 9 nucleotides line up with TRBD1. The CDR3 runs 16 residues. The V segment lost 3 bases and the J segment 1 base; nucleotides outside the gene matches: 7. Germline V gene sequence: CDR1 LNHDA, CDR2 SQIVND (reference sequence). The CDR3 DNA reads TGTGCCAGTAGTATGTTTGTGGGGACAGGGTCCTACGAGCAGTACTTC. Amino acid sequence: CASSMFVGTGSYEQYF.

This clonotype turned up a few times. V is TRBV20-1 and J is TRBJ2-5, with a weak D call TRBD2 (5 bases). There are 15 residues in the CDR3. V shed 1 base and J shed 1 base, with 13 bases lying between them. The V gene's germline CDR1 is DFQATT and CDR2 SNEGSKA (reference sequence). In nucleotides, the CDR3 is TGCAGTGCTAGAGCGTCCGGGGTGCCCCAAGAGACCCAGTACTTC. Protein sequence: CSARASGVPQETQYF.

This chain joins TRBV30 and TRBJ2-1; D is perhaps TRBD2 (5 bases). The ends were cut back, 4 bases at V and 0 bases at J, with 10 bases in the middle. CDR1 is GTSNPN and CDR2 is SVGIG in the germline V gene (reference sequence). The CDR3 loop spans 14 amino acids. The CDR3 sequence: CAWTEGSSYNEQFF. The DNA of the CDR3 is TGTGCCTGGACCGAGGGAAGCTCCTACAATGAGCAGTTCTTC. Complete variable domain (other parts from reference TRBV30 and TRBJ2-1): SQTIHQWPATLVQPVGSPLSLECTVEGTSNPNLYWYRQAAGRGLQLLFYSVGIGQISSEVPQNLSASRPQDRQFILSSKKLLLSDSGFYLCAWTEGSSYNEQFFGPGTRLTVL.

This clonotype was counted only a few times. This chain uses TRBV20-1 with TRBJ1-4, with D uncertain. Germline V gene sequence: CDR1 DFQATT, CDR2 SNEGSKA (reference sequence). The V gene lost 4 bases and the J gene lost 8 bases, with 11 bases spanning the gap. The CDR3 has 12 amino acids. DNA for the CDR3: TGCAGTGCTACAAGCTTGGGGGAAAAACTGTTTTTT. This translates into CSATSLGEKLFF.

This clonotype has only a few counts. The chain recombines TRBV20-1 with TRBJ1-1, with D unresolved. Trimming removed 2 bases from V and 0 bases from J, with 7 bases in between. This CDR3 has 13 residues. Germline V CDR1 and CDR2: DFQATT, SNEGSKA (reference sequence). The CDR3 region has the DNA TGCAGTGCTAGATTAGACATGAACACTGAAGCTTTCTTT. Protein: CSARLDMNTEAFF.

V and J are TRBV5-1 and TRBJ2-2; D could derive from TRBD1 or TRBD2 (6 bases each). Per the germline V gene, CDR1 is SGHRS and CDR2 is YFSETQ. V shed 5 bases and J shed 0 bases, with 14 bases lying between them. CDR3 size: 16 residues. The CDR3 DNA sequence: TGCGCCAGCAGATCCGGGGGCGGGACGAACACCGGGGAGCTGTTTTTT. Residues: CASRSGGGTNTGELFF.

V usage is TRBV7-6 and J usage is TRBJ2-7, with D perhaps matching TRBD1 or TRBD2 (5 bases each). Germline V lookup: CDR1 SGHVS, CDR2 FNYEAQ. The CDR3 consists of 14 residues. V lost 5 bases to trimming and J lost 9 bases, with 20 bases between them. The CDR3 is CASSPDISPRGQYF. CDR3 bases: TGTGCCAGCAGCCCAGATATCTCCCCGAGGGGGCAGTACTTC. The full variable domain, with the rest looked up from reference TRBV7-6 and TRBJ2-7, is GAGVSQSPRYKVTKRGQDVALRCDPISGHVSLYWYRQALGQGPEFLTYFNYEAQQDKSGLPNDRFSAERPEGSISTLTIQRTEQRDSAMYRCASSPDISPRGQYFGPGTRLTVT.

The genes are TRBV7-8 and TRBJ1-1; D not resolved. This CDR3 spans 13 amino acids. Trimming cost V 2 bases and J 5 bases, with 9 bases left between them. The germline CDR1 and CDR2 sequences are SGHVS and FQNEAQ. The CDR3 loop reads CASSLMGLTEAFF. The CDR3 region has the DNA TGTGCCAGCAGCTTAATGGGGTTGACTGAAGCTTTCTTT.